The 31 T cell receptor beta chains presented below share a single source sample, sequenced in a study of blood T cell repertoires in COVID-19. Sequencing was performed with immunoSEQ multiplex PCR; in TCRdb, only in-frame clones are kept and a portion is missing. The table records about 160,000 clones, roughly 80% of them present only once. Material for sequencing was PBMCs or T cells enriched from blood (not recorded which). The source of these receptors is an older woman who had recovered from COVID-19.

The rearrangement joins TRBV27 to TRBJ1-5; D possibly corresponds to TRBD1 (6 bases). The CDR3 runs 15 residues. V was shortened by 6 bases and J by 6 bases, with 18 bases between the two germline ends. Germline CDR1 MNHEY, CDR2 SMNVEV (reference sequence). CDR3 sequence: CASRAGTRGVQPQHF. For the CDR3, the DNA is TGTGCCAGCAGAGCCGGGACACGGGGGGTTCAGCCCCAGCATTTT.

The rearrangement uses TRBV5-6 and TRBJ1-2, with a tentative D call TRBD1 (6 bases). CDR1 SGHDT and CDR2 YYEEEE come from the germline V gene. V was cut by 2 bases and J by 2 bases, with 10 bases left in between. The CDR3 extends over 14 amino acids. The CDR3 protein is CASSFGQLNYGYTF. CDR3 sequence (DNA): TGTGCCAGCAGCTTTGGACAGCTAAACTATGGCTACACCTTC.

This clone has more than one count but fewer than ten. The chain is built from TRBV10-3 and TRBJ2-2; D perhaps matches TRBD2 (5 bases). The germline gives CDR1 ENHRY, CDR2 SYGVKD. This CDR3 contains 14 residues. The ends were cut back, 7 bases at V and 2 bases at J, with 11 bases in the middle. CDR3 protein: CAINRGSNTGELFF. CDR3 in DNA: TGTGCCATCAATAGAGGGTCCAACACCGGGGAGCTGTTTTTT.

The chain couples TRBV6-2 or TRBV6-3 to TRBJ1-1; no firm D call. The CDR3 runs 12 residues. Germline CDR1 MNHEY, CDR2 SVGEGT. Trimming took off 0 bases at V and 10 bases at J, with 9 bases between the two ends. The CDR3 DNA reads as TGTGCCAGCAGTTACTCCAGGCTGGCAGCTTTCTTT. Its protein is CASSYSRLAAFF.

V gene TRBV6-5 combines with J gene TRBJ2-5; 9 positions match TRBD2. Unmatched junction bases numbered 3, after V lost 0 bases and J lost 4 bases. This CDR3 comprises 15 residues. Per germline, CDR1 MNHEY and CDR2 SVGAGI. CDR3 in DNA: TGTGCCAGCAGTTACTCAGGTAGCGGGGGAGAGACCCAGTACTTC. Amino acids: CASSYSGSGGETQYF.

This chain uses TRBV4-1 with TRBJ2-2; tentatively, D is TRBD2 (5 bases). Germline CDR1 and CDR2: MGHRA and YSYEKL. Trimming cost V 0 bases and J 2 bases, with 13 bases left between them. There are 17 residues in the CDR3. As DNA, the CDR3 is TGCGCCAGCAGCCAAGATGATCGGACTCCTAACACCGGGGAGCTGTTTTTT. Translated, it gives CASSQDDRTPNTGELFF.

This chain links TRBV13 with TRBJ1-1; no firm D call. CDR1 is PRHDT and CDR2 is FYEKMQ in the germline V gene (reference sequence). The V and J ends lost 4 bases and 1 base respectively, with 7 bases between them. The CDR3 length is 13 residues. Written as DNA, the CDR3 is TGTGCCAGCAGCTCCGTCCCGAACACTGAAGCTTTCTTT. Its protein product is CASSSVPNTEAFF.

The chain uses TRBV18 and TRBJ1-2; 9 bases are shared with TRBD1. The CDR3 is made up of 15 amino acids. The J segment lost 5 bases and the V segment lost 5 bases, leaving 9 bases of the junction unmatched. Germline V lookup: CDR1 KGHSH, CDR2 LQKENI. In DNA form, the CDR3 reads TGTGCCAGCTCAAAAACAGGGGGCATGTCTTATGGCTACACCTTC. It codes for CASSKTGGMSYGYTF.

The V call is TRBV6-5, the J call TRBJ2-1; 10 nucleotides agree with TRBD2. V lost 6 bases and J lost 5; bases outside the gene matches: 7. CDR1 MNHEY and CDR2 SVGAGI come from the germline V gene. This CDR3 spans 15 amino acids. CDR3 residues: CASSYTSGENNEQFF. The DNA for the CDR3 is TGTGCCAGCAGCTACACTAGCGGGGAAAACAATGAGCAGTTCTTC.

CDR3 loop: CASSLARQGVRELFF. The DNA of the CDR3 is TGTGCCAGCAGCTTAGCCCGACAGGGGGTGAGGGAGCTGTTTTTT. V gene TRBV7-2 combines with J gene TRBJ2-2, with 9 positions matching TRBD1. CDR1 is SGHTA and CDR2 is FQGNSA in the germline V gene. Trimming at V came to 0 bases and at J to 9 bases, leaving 5 bases not matched to a gene. The CDR3 extends over 15 amino acids.

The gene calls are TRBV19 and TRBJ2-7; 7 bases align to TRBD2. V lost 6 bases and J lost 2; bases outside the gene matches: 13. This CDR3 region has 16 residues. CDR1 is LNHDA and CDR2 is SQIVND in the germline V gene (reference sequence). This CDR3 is CASSPRGVDGAYEQYF. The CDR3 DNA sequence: TGTGCCAGTAGCCCACGGGGGGTGGACGGGGCCTACGAGCAGTACTTC.

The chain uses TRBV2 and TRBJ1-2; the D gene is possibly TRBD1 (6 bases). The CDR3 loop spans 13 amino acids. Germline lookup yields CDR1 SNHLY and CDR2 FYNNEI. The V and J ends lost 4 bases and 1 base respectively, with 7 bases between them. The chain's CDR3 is CASSGQVNYGYTF. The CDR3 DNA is TGTGCCAGCAGTGGACAGGTTAACTATGGCTACACCTTC.

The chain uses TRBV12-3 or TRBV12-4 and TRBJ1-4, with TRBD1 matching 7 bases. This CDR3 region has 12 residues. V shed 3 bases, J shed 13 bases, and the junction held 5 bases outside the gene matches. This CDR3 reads CASSFRGLGLFF. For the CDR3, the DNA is TGTGCCAGCAGTTTTAGGGGGCTTGGACTGTTTTTT.

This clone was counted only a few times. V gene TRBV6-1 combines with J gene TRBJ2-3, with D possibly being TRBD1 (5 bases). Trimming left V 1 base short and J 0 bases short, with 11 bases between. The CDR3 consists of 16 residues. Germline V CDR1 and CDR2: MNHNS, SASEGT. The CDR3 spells CASSEVQGSSTDTQYF. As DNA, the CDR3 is TGTGCCAGCAGTGAAGTCCAGGGTTCTAGCACAGATACGCAGTATTTT.

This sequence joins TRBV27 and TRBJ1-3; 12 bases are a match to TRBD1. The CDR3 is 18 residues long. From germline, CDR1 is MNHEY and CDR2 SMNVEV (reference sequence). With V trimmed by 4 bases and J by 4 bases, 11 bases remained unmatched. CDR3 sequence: CASSSFIPGQGAGNTIYF. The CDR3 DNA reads TGTGCCAGCAGTTCGTTCATACCGGGACAGGGGGCGGGAAACACCATATATTTT.

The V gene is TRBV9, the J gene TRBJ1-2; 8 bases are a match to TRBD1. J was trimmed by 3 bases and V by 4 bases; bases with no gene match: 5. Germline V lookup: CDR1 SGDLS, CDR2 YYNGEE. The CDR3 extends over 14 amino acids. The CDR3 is CASSTGQGYYGYTF. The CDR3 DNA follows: TGTGCCAGCAGCACCGGACAGGGATACTATGGCTACACCTTC.

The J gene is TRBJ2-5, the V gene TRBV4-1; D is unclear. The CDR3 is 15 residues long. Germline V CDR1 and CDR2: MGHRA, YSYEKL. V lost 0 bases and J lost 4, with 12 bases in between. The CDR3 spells CASSQDSRSGETQYF. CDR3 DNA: TGCGCCAGCAGCCAAGATTCTAGGAGTGGAGAGACCCAGTACTTC.

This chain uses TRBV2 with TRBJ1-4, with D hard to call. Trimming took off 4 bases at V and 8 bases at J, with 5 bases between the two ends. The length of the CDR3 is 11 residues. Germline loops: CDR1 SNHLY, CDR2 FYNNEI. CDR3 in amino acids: CASSGYEKLFF. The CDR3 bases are TGTGCCAGCAGTGGCTACGAAAAACTGTTTTTT.

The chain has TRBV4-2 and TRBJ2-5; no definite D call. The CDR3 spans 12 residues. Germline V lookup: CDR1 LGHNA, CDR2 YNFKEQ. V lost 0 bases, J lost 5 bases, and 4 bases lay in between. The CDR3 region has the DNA TGTGCCAGCAGCCAAGATCGGGAGACCCAGTACTTC. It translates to CASSQDRETQYF.

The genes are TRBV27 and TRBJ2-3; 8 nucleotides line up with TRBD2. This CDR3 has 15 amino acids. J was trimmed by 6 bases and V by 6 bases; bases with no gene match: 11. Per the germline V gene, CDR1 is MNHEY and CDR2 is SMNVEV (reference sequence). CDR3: CASSQGLATGDTQYF. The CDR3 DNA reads TGTGCCAGCAGCCAAGGACTAGCTACAGGGGATACGCAGTATTTT.

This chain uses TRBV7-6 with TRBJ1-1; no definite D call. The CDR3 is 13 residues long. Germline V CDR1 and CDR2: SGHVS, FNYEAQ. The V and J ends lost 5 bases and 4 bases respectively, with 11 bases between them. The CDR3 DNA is TGTGCCAGCAGCGTGGATGACTCCACTGAAGCTTTCTTT. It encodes CASSVDDSTEAFF.

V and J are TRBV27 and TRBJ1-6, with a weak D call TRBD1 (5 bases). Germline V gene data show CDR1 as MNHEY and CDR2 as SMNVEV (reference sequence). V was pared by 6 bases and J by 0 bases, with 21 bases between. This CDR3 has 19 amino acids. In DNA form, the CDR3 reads TGTGCCAGCAGGGACGGGTCTAGGGGCCGAAGCTCCTATAATTCACCCCTCCACTTT. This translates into CASRDGSRGRSSYNSPLHF.

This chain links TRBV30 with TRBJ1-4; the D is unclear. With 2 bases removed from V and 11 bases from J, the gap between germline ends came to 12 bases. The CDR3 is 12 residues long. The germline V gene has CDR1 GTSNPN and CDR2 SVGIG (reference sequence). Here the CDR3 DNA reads TGTGCCTGGAGTTTAGGCCGGGATAAACTGTTTTTT. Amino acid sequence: CAWSLGRDKLFF.

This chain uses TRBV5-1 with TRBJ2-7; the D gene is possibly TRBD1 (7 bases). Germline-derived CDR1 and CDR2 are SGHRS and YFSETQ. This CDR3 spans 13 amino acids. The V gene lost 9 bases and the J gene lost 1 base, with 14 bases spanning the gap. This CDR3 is CATQGDSSYEQYF. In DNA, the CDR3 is TGCGCCACCCAGGGGGACTCTTCCTACGAGCAGTACTTC.

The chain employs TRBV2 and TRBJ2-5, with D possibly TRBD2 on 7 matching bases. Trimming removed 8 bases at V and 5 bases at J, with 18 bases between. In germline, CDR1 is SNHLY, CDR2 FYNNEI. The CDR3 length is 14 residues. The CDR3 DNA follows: TGTGCCAGCCTGAGAGGGGGGGGCGAGGAGACCCAGTACTTC. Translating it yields CASLRGGGEETQYF.

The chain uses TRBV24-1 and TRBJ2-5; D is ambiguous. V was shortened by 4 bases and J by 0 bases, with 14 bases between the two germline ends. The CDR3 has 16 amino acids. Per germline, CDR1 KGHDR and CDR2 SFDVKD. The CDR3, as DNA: TGTGCCACCAGTGAAAGACTCGCCTGGGACCAAGAGACCCAGTACTTC. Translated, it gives CATSERLAWDQETQYF.

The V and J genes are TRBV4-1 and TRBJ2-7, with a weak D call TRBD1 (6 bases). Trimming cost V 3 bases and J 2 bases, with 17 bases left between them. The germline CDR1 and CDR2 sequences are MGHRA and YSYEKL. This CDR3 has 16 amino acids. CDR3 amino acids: CASSHRQVTETYEQYF. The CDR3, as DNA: TGCGCCAGCAGCCATAGACAGGTCACAGAAACCTACGAGCAGTACTTC.

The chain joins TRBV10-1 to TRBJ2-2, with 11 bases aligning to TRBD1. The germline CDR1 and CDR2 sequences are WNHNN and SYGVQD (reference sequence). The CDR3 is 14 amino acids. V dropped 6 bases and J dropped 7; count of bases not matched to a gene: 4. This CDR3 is CASSRTGGHGELFF. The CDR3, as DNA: TGCGCCAGCAGCCGGACAGGGGGCCACGGGGAGCTGTTTTTT.

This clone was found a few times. The CDR3 DNA sequence: TGTGCCAGCAGCCACACGAACACCGGGGAGCTGTTTTTT. Amino acid sequence: CASSHTNTGELFF. The V call is TRBV11-3, the J call TRBJ2-2; D gene uncertain. The CDR3 spans 13 residues. From germline, CDR1 is SGHNT and CDR2 YENEEA. The germline V and J ends were trimmed by 5 bases and 0 bases, with 4 bases remaining between them.

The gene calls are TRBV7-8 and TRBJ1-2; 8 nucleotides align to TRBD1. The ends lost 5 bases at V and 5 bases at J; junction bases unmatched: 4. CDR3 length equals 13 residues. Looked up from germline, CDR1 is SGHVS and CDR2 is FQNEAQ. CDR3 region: CASSTGGSYGYTF. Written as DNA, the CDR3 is TGTGCCAGCAGCACAGGGGGGTCGTATGGCTACACCTTC.

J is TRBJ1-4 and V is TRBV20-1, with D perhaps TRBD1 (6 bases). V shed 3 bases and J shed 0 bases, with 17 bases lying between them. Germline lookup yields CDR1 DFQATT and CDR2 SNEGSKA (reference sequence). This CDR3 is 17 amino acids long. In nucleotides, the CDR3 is TGCAGTGCTAGTTCCAGGGGCCTGACCCCAACTAATGAAAAACTGTTTTTT. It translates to CSASSRGLTPTNEKLFF.